Following are 17 T cell receptor beta chains from one sample sequenced in a study of early T cells in non-severe SARS-CoV-2 infection. TCRdb processed the 5' RACE reads anew with MiXCR; each CDR3 protein has one entry. The sample has fewer than 85,000 distinct CDR3 sequences; about a sixth are singletons. Source material: whole blood. These receptors were obtained from an adult who was a healthcare worker with PCR-confirmed SARS-CoV-2 infection or an uninfected control (not recorded which).

V gene TRBV12-3 or TRBV12-4 combines with J gene TRBJ1-1; no reliable D call. Between the trimmed V and J ends, which lost 6 bases and 1 base, there was a span of 12 bases. This CDR3 contains 14 residues. For the CDR3, the DNA is TGTGCCAGCAGCCCGGCGGTGTCGAACACTGAAGCTTTCTTT. Amino acids: CASSPAVSNTEAFF.

The CDR3 nucleotides are TGTGCCAGCAGCGTTGTGGAGGCCGGGGAGCTGTTTTTT. It translates to CASSVVEAGELFF. The chain joins TRBV12-3 or TRBV12-4 to TRBJ2-2; D might be TRBD2 (5 bases). Between the trimmed V and J ends, which lost 6 bases and 6 bases, there was a span of 11 bases. The CDR3 is 13 amino acids.

The chain carries TRBV11-2 and TRBJ2-3, with 9 positions matching TRBD2. Trimming removed 0 bases from V and 2 bases from J; junction bases left unmatched: 6. The CDR3 is made up of 17 amino acids. CDR1 is SGHAT and CDR2 is FQNNGV in the germline V gene. The CDR3 sequence: CASSLDASSGATDTQYF. The CDR3 nucleotides read TGTGCCAGCAGCTTAGATGCATCTAGCGGGGCCACAGATACGCAGTATTTT.

The chain carries TRBV4-2 and TRBJ2-2, with TRBD2 matching 7 bases. The V gene end was trimmed by 3 bases and the J gene end by 8 bases; junction bases not matched to a gene: 15. The CDR3 loop spans 17 amino acids. The germline V gene has CDR1 LGHNA and CDR2 YNFKEQ. The CDR3 protein is CASSQGLRLGIRGELFF. The CDR3 DNA follows: TGTGCCAGCAGCCAGGGACTACGCCTCGGGATACGGGGGGAGCTGTTTTTT.

The gene calls are TRBV13 and TRBJ2-2; D remains unclear. The V gene lost 1 base and the J gene lost 4 bases, with 1 base spanning the gap. This CDR3 is built from 12 residues. CDR1 is PRHDT, CDR2 FYEKMQ, per germline (reference sequence). The CDR3 loop is CASSLATGELFF. The CDR3 nucleotides read TGTGCCAGCAGCTTAGCCACCGGGGAGCTGTTTTTT.

This clonotype was found a few times. CDR3 sequence (DNA): TGTGCCAGCAGTGAAAGACAGGGGAACTACGAGCAGTACTTC. Protein: CASSERQGNYEQYF. This chain connects TRBV12-3 or TRBV12-4 to TRBJ2-7; 8 bases line up with TRBD1. V lost 5 bases to trimming and J lost 3 bases; unmatched junction nucleotides: 6. The CDR3 has 14 residues.

This sequence joins TRBV29-1 and TRBJ1-2, with TRBD1 identical over 8 bases. Germline V gives CDR1 SQVTM, CDR2 ANQGSEA. CDR3 length: 12 amino acids. J lost 6 bases, V lost 6 bases, and 6 bases had no gene match. This CDR3 is CSVRRTGHGYTF. For the CDR3, the DNA is TGCAGCGTCCGCCGGACAGGGCATGGCTACACCTTC.

This clonotype was seen only a few times. The V call is TRBV6-2 or TRBV6-3, the J call TRBJ1-1; 7 bases match TRBD1. V lost 1 base and J lost 1; bases outside the gene matches: 3. Germline CDR1 is MNHEY and CDR2 is SVGEGT. This CDR3 is built from 15 residues. CDR3 nucleotide sequence: TGTGCCAGCAGTTACTTAGGACAGGCGAACACTGAAGCTTTCTTT. Translated: CASSYLGQANTEAFF.

This clonotype was detected only a few times. J is TRBJ2-7 and V is TRBV12-3 or TRBV12-4; D is uncertain. Deletions cut 5 bases from V and 0 bases from J, with 14 bases between. The CDR3 totals 15 residues. The chain's CDR3 is CASSPSRVGSYEQYF. The DNA for the CDR3 is TGTGCCAGCAGTCCAAGTCGGGTAGGCTCCTACGAGCAGTACTTC.

This clonotype has just a few counts. This sequence joins TRBV19 and TRBJ2-5; a possible D gene is TRBD2 (5 bases). The CDR3 runs 11 residues. The germline V gene encodes CDR1 LNHDA and CDR2 SQIVND (reference sequence). The V and J ends lost 10 bases and 5 bases respectively, with 11 bases between them. CDR3 DNA: TGTGCCACAGGACCGGGGGAGACCCAGTACTTC. Encoded protein: CATGPGETQYF.

This chain connects TRBV27 to TRBJ1-5, with D tentatively TRBD1 (6 bases). Trimming took off 4 bases at V and 5 bases at J, with 12 bases between the two ends. The CDR3 is made up of 14 amino acids. Germline lookup yields CDR1 MNHEY and CDR2 SMNVEV (reference sequence). CDR3 region: CASSSQGRDQPQHF. The CDR3 nucleotides read TGTGCCAGCAGTTCACAGGGTAGGGATCAGCCCCAGCATTTT.

This chain connects TRBV24-1 to TRBJ1-2; D call uncertain. The CDR3 has 13 residues. V lost 3 bases to trimming and J lost 7 bases, with 11 bases between them. Germline CDR1 is KGHDR and CDR2 is SFDVKD. This CDR3 is CATSDLSRGGYTF. The CDR3 region has the DNA TGTGCCACCAGTGATCTCTCTAGAGGTGGCTACACCTTC.

This clonotype turned up a few times. The chain couples TRBV27 to TRBJ2-2, with 8 bases lining up with TRBD2. CDR3 length: 15 amino acids. The germline CDR1 and CDR2 sequences are MNHEY and SMNVEV (reference sequence). V shed 0 bases and J 4 bases; nucleotides not matched to a gene: 1. CDR3 nucleotides: TGTGCCAGCAGTTTATCCGGGGGGGTCACCGGGGAGCTGTTTTTT. Protein: CASSLSGGVTGELFF.

The chain combines TRBV12-3 or TRBV12-4 with TRBJ2-1; D not certain. The ends were cut back, 5 bases at V and 7 bases at J, with 6 bases in the middle. The CDR3 extends over 11 amino acids. CDR3 sequence: CASSRRNEQFF. CDR3 bases: TGTGCCAGCAGTCGACGAAATGAGCAGTTCTTC.

Many counts were recorded for this clonotype. The J gene is TRBJ1-1, the V gene TRBV5-1, with TRBD1 identical over 9 bases. V was clipped by 4 bases and J by 3 bases; unmatched bases: 7. The CDR3 has 15 amino acids. CDR1 is SGHRS, CDR2 YFSETQ, per germline. The DNA of the CDR3 is TGCGCCAGCAGCAAGTCCCGGGACAGGGACACTGAAGCTTTCTTT. It specifies CASSKSRDRDTEAFF.

In this sample, this clonotype turned up a few times. The V and J genes are TRBV11-2 and TRBJ2-7; D remains ambiguous. Germline-derived CDR1 and CDR2 are SGHAT and FQNNGV. V shed 1 base and J shed 3 bases, with 10 bases lying between them. The CDR3 spans 14 residues. The CDR3 loop is CASSLVRRRYEQYF. The DNA of the CDR3 is TGTGCCAGCAGCTTAGTCCGGAGACGCTACGAGCAGTACTTC.

This chain links TRBV19 with TRBJ2-7; D possibly corresponds to TRBD2 (5 bases). The CDR3 totals 17 residues. Germline assignment: CDR1 LNHDA and CDR2 SQIVND (reference sequence). Trimming took off 6 bases at V and 2 bases at J, with 23 bases between the two ends. Here the CDR3 reads CASSPRFPRVGAYEQYF. The CDR3, as DNA: TGTGCCAGTAGCCCTCGATTCCCTAGGGTCGGGGCCTACGAGCAGTACTTC. The entire variable domain, with the rest obtained from reference TRBV19 and TRBJ2-7, is as follows: DGGITQSPKYLFRKEGQNVTLSCEQNLNHDAMYWYRQDPGQGLRLIYYSQIVNDFQKGDIAEGYSVSREKKESFPLTVTSAQKNPTAFYLCASSPRFPRVGAYEQYFGPGTRLTVT.